This TCR beta chain stems from a study of blood T cell repertoires in COVID-19. About the research overall: PBMCs, B-cell-depleted T cells, or T cells provided the cDNA or gDNA that made up the material.

The germline V gene encodes CDR1 LGHDT and CDR2 YNNKEL (reference sequence). V lost 1 base, J lost 6 bases, and 7 bases stayed unmatched. There are 17 residues in the CDR3. Cohorts were determined from participant-reported clinical history. Donors in Cohort 3 who had recovered were those with two negative PCRs, healthcare professional clearance, or resolution of their symptoms. Authors' processing steps: The authors estimated nucleated cell counts from reference gene primer amplification. Profiled with immunoSEQ multiplex PCR; TCRdb holds only in-frame clones, not every one. The V and J calls and clone size come from that table; D and trimming were worked out from the DNA. The sample holds fewer than 350,000 clones, approximately 86% seen once.

The V gene is TRBV3-1 (or the pseudogene TRBV3-2), the J gene TRBJ2-1; 12 bases map to TRBD2. The sequencing sample was made of PBMCs or T cells enriched from blood (not recorded which). The receptor was derived from a woman in her 30s who had recovered from COVID-19. CDR3 loop: CASSQVPLAGGSNEQFF. The CDR3 region has the DNA TGTGCCAGCAGCCAAGTACCACTAGCGGGAGGTAGCAATGAGCAGTTCTTC.